This T cell receptor (beta chain) was recorded in a study of T-cell memory formation after mild COVID-19. Concerning this clonotype: The antigen remains undetermined.

Notes on the study in general: Largely, contracting CD4+ clones fell within CM and EM, and contracting CD8+ clones within EMRA. Clones contracting day 15 to 85 were balanced CD4/CD8; later expanders leaned CD4+.

TCRdb itself ran the 5' RACE reads through MiXCR, one entry per CDR3 protein. The sample lists 190,000 or so distinct CDR3 sequences, around a fifth seen once, with 20% to 25% in the top ten. This clonotype was sampled from an adult woman who had mild COVID-19 (a few samples of this study predate the infection). Cell type and time point are not known. The source material was PBMCs or a T cell subset sorted from them (not recorded which).

As DNA, the CDR3 is TGTGCCACCAGCAGAGATGGACTAGCGGTCCGAGATGAGCAGTTCTTC. This sequence encodes CATSRDGLAVRDEQFF. V and J are TRBV15 and TRBJ2-1, with 10 bases lining up with TRBD2. This CDR3 spans 16 amino acids. Germline V gene lookup returns CDR1 LNHNV and CDR2 YYDKDF (reference sequence). Unmatched junction bases numbered 7, after V lost 0 bases and J lost 8 bases.